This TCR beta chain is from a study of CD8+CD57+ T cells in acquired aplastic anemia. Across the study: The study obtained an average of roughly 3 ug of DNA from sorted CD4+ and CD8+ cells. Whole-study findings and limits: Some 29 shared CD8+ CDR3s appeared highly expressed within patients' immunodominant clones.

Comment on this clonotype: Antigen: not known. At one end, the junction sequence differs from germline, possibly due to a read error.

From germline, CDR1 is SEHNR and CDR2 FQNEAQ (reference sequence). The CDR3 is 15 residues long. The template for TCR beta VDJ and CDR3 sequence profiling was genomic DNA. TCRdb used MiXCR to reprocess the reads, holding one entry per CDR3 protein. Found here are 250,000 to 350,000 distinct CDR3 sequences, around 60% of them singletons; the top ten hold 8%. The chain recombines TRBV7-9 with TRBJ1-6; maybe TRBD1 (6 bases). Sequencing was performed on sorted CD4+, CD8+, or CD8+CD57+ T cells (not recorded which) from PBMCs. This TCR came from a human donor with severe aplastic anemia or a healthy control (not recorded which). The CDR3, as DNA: TGTGCCAGCAGTAATACAGGGACCTTAGGGTCACCCCCCCACTTT. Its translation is CASSNTGTLGSPPHF.